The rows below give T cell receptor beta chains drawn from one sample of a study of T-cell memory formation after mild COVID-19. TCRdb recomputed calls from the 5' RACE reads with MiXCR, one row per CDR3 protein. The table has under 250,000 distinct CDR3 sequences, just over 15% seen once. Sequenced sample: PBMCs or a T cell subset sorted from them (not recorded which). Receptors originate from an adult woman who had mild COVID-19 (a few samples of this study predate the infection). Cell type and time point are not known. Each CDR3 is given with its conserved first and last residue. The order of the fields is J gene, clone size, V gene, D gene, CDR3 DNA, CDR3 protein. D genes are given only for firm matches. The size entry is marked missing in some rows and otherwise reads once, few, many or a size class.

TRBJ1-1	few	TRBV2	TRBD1	TGTGCCACCACGATGGGGGGGCGGACAGGTGAAGCTTTCTTT	CATTMGGRTGEAFF
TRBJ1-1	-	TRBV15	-	TGTGCCACCAGCAGTCGTTTGAACACTGAAGCTTTCTTT	CATSSRLNTEAFF
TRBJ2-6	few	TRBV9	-	TGTGCCAGCAGCATAGCGACCGGTGGGGCTGGGGCCAACGTCCTGACTTTC	CASSIATGGAGANVLTF
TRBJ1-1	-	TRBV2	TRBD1	TGTGCCAGCAATAGCCTGCCCGGTGGGACAGCAGCTTTCTTT	CASNSLPGGTAAFF
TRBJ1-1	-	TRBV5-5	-	TGTGCCAGCAGCTTGGGATACGATAGCGGCAGGAAGGGCGAAGCTTTCTTT	CASSLGYDSGRKGEAFF
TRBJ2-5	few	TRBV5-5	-	TGTGCCAGCACCTCTGATCCAGGGAATAGGGAGACCCAGTACTTC	CASTSDPGNRETQYF
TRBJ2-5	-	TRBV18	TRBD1	TGTGCCAGCTCACCCCAGACAGGGGGAGAGACCCAGTACTTC	CASSPQTGGETQYF
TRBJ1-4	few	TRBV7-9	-	TGTGCCAGCAGCTTAGTCTTCGAAAAACTGTTTTTT	CASSLVFEKLFF
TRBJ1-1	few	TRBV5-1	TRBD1	TGCGCCAGCAGCCAATCGAGGACAGGGGGATTAGCTTTGACTGAAGCTTTCTTT	CASSQSRTGGLALTEAFF
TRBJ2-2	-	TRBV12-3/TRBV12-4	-	TGTGCCAGCAGTTGGACACGAACCGGGGAGCTGTTTTTT	CASSWTRTGELFF
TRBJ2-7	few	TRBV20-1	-	TGCAGTGCTAGCACGCGGGCGCCTTCTGAGCAGTACTTC	CSASTRAPSEQYF
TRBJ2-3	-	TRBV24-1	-	TGTGCCACCAGGGGATCAGATACGCAGTATTTT	CATRGSDTQYF
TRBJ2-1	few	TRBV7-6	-	TGTGCCAGCAGCTTAGTGAATCGGAATGAGCAGTTCTTC	CASSLVNRNEQFF
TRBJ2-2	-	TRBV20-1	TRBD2	TGCAGTGCTAGAAGTAGAAGCGGGGTAAACACCGGGGAGCTGTTTTTT	CSARSRSGVNTGELFF
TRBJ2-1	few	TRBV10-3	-	TGTGCCATCAGTGAGGCGGCTAGCTTGGATGAGCAGTTCTTC	CAISEAASLDEQFF
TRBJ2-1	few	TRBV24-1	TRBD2	TGTGCCACCAGGGCGACTAGCGGAAGCTCCTACAATGAGCAGTTCTTC	CATRATSGSSYNEQFF
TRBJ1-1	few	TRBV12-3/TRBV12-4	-	TGTGCCAGCAGTTTCCCAGGGGTTATTCGCACTGAAGCTTTCTTT	CASSFPGVIRTEAFF
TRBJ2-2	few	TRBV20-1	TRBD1	TGCAGTGCTAGAGGCATGGACAGGGTTTACACCGGGGAGCTGTTTTTT	CSARGMDRVYTGELFF
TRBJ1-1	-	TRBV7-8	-	TGTGCCAGCAGCTTAGTTCGGGGGGTGCCTTTCGGTCGGGGCACTGAAGCTTTCTTT	CASSLVRGVPFGRGTEAFF
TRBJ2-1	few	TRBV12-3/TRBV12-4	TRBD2	TGTGCCAGCAGTTACCGGACTAGCGGGTTGAATGAGCAGTTCTTC	CASSYRTSGLNEQFF
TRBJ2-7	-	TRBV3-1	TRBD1	TGTGCCAGCAGCCATGGGGGACAGGGGGCAGAGGAGCAGTACTTC	CASSHGGQGAEEQYF
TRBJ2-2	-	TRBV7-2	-	TGTGCCAGCAGCCCCCACCCGGGTCAAACCGGGGAGCTGTTTTTT	CASSPHPGQTGELFF
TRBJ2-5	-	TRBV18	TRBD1	TGTGCCAGCTCAACTACTACCCCAGGGGGAGAGACCCAGTACTTC	CASSTTTPGGETQYF
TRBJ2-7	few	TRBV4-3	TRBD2	TGCGCCAGCAGCCCAGCAAGGGGAGTAGCGGGGCCATACGAGCAGTACTTC	CASSPARGVAGPYEQYF
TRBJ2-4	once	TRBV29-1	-	TGCAGCGTACCAGGAACCGCAACCAAAAACATTCAGTACTTC	CSVPGTATKNIQYF
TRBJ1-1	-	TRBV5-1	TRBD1	TGCGCCAGCAGCTTGGACGTTGGCCAGGGGGCGAGTCGGACTGAAGCTTTCTTT	CASSLDVGQGASRTEAFF
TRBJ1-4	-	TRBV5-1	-	TGCGCCAGCAGAATCGACGGTAGTGCAACTAATGAAAAACTGTTTTTT	CASRIDGSATNEKLFF
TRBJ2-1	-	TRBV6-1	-	TGTGCCAGCCGAGAAAGGGGAGACAATGAGCAGTTCTTC	CASRERGDNEQFF
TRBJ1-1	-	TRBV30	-	TGTGCCTGGAGCGGGCTCCCGAACACTGAAGCTTTCTTT	CAWSGLPNTEAFF
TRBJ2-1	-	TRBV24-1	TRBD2	TGTGCCACCAGTGAGCGCCTAGCGGGAGCCAATGAGCAGTTCTTC	CATSERLAGANEQFF
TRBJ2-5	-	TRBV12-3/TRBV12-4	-	TGTGCCAGCAGCTTTCAGGGACTGGGGACCCAGTACTTC	CASSFQGLGTQYF
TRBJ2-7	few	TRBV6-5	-	TGTGCCAGCAGTTATGACGGAACCTACGAGCAGTACTTC	CASSYDGTYEQYF
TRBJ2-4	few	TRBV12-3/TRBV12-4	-	TGTGCCAGCAGTTTGAGCAGCCGAAACATTCAGTACTTC	CASSLSSRNIQYF
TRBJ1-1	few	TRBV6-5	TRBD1	TGTGCCAGCAGTAGACAGGGCCGTGAAGCTTTCTTT	CASSRQGREAFF
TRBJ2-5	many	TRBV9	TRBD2	TGTGCCAGCAGCGTAGCGACTAGCGGGGGGGCGCAAGAGACCCAGTACTTC	CASSVATSGGAQETQYF
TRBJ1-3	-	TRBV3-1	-	TGTGCCAGCAGCCAAGGGTTCTCTGGAAACACCATATATTTT	CASSQGFSGNTIYF
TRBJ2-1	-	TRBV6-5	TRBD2	TGTGCCAGCAGTCCCTGGTCGGCTAGCGGAGTGAACAATGAGCAGTTCTTC	CASSPWSASGVNNEQFF
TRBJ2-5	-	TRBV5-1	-	TGCGCCAGCAGCTCCGGTGGGGGAATGGGAGAGACCCAGTACTTC	CASSSGGGMGETQYF
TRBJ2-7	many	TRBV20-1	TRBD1	TGCAGTGCTAGAGATGGGCAGGGGGCATCCTACGAGCAGTACTTC	CSARDGQGASYEQYF